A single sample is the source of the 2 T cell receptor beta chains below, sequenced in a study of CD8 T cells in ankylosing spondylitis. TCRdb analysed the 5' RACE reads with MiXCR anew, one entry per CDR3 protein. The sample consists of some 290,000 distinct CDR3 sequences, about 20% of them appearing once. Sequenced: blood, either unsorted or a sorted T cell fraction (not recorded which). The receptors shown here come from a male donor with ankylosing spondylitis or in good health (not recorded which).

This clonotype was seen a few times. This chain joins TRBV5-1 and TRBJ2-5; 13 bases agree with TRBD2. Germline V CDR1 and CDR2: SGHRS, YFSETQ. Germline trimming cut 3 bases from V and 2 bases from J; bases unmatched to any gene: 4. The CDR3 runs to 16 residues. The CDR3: CASSWGTSGIQETQYF. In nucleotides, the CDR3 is TGCGCCAGCAGCTGGGGGACTAGCGGGATTCAAGAGACCCAGTACTTC. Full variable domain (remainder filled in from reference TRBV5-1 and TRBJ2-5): KAGVTQTPRYLIKTRGQQVTLSCSPISGHRSVSWYQQTPGQGLQFLFEYFSETQRNKGNFPGRFSGRQFSNSRSEMNVSTLELGDSALYLCASSWGTSGIQETQYFGPGTRLLVL.

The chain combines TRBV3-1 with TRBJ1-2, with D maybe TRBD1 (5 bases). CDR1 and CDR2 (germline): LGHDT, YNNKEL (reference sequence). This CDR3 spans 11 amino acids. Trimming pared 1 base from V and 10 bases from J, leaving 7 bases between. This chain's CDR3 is CASSQVQVYTF. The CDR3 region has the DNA TGTGCCAGCAGCCAAGTACAGGTCTACACCTTC.